These 6 T cell receptor beta chains originate from one sample sequenced in a study of Ad26.COV2.S vaccination and SARS-CoV-2 variants (dated by TCRdb to the early 2020s). The treatment or condition label, as the study defines it: around 19 received Ad26.COV2.S at low or high dose, single or two shots; roughly 5 received placebo; per-sample allocation not given. For vaccine and placebo recipients, the sequenced repertoires came from samples collected on day 63 after the first injection. The library was built by means of the immunoSEQ multiplex PCR assay. TCRdb limited this immuneACCESS table to in-frame rearrangements with V and J called. A share of clones is missing; checked studies link under half to unresolved V genes, and the rest is unexplained. This sample comprises a few hundred thousand clones, approximately 90% of them detected only once. Clones ranked in the top ten supply 2.9% of the sample.

The starting material was peripheral blood, obtained in a trial of Ad26.COV2.S vaccine versus placebo. The origin of the receptors is a person aged 18-60 years who received the Ad26.COV2.S COVID-19 vaccine or a placebo.

The chain combines TRBV30 with TRBJ1-4, with D unresolved. V was clipped by 2 bases and J by 4 bases, with 11 bases between them. The CDR3 spans 14 residues. Germline lookup yields CDR1 GTSNPN and CDR2 SVGIG (reference sequence). Here the CDR3 DNA reads TGTGCCTGGAGTCGGATCCTGCGTAATGAAAAACTGTTTTTT. Translating it yields CAWSRILRNEKLFF. Full variable domain (missing parts from reference TRBV30 and TRBJ1-4): SQTIHQWPATLVQPVGSPLSLECTVEGTSNPNLYWYRQAAGRGLQLLFYSVGIGQISSEVPQNLSASRPQDRQFILSSKKLLLSDSGFYLCAWSRILRNEKLFFGSGTQLSVL.

V and J are TRBV7-6 and TRBJ1-1; 8 nucleotides line up with TRBD1. The trim removed 6 bases at V and 4 bases at J, leaving 10 bases unmatched. Per the germline V gene, CDR1 is SGHVS and CDR2 is FNYEAQ. The CDR3 is made up of 15 amino acids. As DNA, the CDR3 is TGTGCCAGCAGTTACGGACAGGGACAGAGCACTGAAGCTTTCTTT. Translation: CASSYGQGQSTEAFF.

V and J are TRBV11-3 and TRBJ2-2; D gene ambiguous. CDR1 SGHNT and CDR2 YENEEA come from the germline V gene. CDR3 size: 13 residues. V was cut by 5 bases and J by 1 base, with 5 bases left in between. This CDR3 is CASSPQNTGELFF. The CDR3 region has the DNA TGTGCCAGCAGCCCACAGAACACCGGGGAGCTGTTTTTT.

This clone has just a few counts. This chain links TRBV6-5 with TRBJ2-2; D might be TRBD1 (5 bases). CDR1 is MNHEY and CDR2 is SVGAGI in the germline V gene. This CDR3 comprises 15 residues. V was trimmed by 6 bases and J by 6 bases, leaving 17 bases between them. In DNA form, the CDR3 reads TGTGCCAGCAGCCTTTCAGGGTCTGTTCCCGGGGAGCTGTTTTTT. This translates into CASSLSGSVPGELFF.

The chain uses TRBV10-3 and TRBJ1-2; 8 bases are shared with TRBD1. Germline trimming cut 6 bases from V and 8 bases from J; bases unmatched to any gene: 8. CDR1 and CDR2 from the germline V gene are ENHRY and SYGVKD. This CDR3 contains 13 residues. The CDR3: CAIRDRALTGYTF. The DNA for the CDR3 is TGTGCCATCAGGGACAGGGCCCTTACGGGCTACACCTTC.

The CDR3 nucleotides are TGTGCCAGCAGTCCCCAGAGACTCCGTGGGTCCTACGAGCAGTACGTC. As protein: CASSPQRLRGSYEQYV. The chain combines TRBV6-2 or TRBV6-3 with TRBJ2-7; D is ambiguous. Germline loops: CDR1 MNHEY, CDR2 SVGEGT. The CDR3 extends over 16 amino acids. V lost 5 bases and J lost 1, with 18 bases in between.